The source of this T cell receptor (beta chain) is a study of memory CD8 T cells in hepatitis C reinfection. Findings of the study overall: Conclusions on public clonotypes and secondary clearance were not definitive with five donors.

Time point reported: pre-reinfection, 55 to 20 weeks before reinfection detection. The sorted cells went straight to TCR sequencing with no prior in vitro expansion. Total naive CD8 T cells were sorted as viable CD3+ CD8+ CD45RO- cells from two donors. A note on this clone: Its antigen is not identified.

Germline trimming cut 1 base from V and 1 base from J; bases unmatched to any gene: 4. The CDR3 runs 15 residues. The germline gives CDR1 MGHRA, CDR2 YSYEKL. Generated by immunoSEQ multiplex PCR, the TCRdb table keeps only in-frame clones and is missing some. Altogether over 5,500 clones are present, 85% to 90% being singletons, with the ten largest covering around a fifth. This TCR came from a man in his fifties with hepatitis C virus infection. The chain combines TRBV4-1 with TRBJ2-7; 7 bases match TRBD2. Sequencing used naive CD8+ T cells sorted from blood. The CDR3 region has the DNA TGCGCCAGCAGCCAAGGGCCTAGCGGATCCTACGAGCAGTACTTC. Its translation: CASSQGPSGSYEQYF.